This TCR beta chain is from a study of blood T cell repertoires in COVID-19. As for the study in general: Sources were T cells, B-cell-depleted T cells, or PBMCs; the material itself was cDNA or gDNA.

Trimming removed 0 bases from V and 0 bases from J, with 16 bases in between. Looked up from germline, CDR1 is LNHNV and CDR2 is YYDKDF (reference sequence). The CDR3 totals 18 residues. As originally analysed: Amplifying reference gene primers gave estimates of nucleated cell counts. Measured with immunoSEQ multiplex PCR; TCRdb has only the in-frame clones, and not every one. The D gene and trimming were derived from the DNA, and the V and J assignments and clone size from that table. Of 110,000 to 150,000 clones listed, roughly 80% were seen once; the top ten hold about 4.2%. This receptor was identified in a woman older than 75 with acute or convalescent COVID-19. The source material was peripheral blood. The rearrangement links TRBV15 to TRBJ2-3; D not certain. CDR3 nucleotides: TGTGCCACCAGCAGAGATACTTTACGGTATTCTAGCACAGATACGCAGTATTTT. Translating gives CATSRDTLRYSSTDTQYF. The variable domain in full, with the rest retrieved from reference TRBV15 and TRBJ2-3, is DAMVIQNPRYQVTQFGKPVTLSCSQTLNHNVMYWYQQKSSQAPKLLFHYYDKDFNNEADTPDNFQSRRPNTSFCFLDIRSPGLGDTAMYLCATSRDTLRYSSTDTQYFGPGTRLTVL.